There are many counts of the clone carrying this TCR beta chain. Its specificity is unknown. Researchers built TCR beta libraries using quantitative 5'-RACE with molecular barcodes. TCRdb itself ran the 5' RACE reads through MiXCR, one entry per CDR3 protein. The table has about 540,000 distinct CDR3 sequences, 12% seen once; the top ten hold under 7.5%. Between the trimmed V and J ends, which lost 6 bases and 8 bases, there was a span of 5 bases. This CDR3 has 10 amino acids. Looked up from germline, CDR1 is SEHNR and CDR2 is FQNEAQ (reference sequence). This specimen comes from a study of CD8 T cells in ankylosing spondylitis. General study results and limits: Those disease-linked clones were CD8+; they were also relatively rare in peripheral blood. The authors reported significant enrichment of disease-linked clones in matched ankylosing spondylitis synovial fluid. Earlier studies detected some motif variants in reactive arthritis synovial fluid and blood. Characteristic, it appeared, of ankylosing spondylitis blood was a TCR beta motif of several highly homologous variants.

The gene calls are TRBV7-9 and TRBJ2-1; D remains unclear. The sample taken for sequencing was blood, either unsorted or a sorted T cell fraction (not recorded which). The origin of this receptor is a male donor with ankylosing spondylitis. CDR3 in DNA: TGTGCCAGCAGTTTCCATGAGCAGTTCTTC. Translating gives CASSFHEQFF.